Below are 17 T cell receptor beta chains sequenced from a single sample in a study of cytomegalovirus exposure and HLA in healthy donors. PCR involved 60 Vbeta and 13 Jbeta primers. The method was immunoSEQ multiplex PCR; TCRdb's version includes in-frame clones alone and lacks a portion of them. Of some 130,000 clones detected, about 76% appear once; the ten largest clones hold about 0.74%. The sequenced sample was PBMCs. These receptors were obtained from a man aged 18 to 30 in good health and CMV-seronegative.

This clone was picked up one time. The J gene is TRBJ2-7, the V gene TRBV5-5; 7 positions agree with TRBD1. The length of the CDR3 is 16 residues. Looked up from germline, CDR1 is SGHKS and CDR2 is YYEKEE (reference sequence). V shed 6 bases and J 0 bases; nucleotides not matched to a gene: 12. The CDR3 DNA reads as TGTGCCAGCACTCTAGGGACAGTCCCTCCCTCCTACGAGCAGTACTTC. It codes for CASTLGTVPPSYEQYF.

The rearrangement links TRBV11-2 to TRBJ2-3; tentative D call: TRBD1 (7 bases). V was shortened by 2 bases and J by 5 bases, with 14 bases between the two germline ends. The CDR3 extends over 15 amino acids. The germline V gene encodes CDR1 SGHAT and CDR2 FQNNGV. CDR3 in amino acids: CASSLISGGGDTQYF. The CDR3 DNA is TGTGCCAGCAGCTTAATCTCAGGGGGAGGAGATACGCAGTATTTT. Filled out from reference TRBV11-2 and TRBJ2-3, the complete variable domain reads EAGVAQSPRYKIIEKRQSVAFWCNPISGHATLYWYQQILGQGPKLLIQFQNNGVVDDSQLPKDRFSAERLKGVDSTLKIQPAKLEDSAVYLCASSLISGGGDTQYFGPGTRLTVL.

The chain uses TRBV18 and TRBJ2-5; a possible D gene is TRBD2 (5 bases). Deletions cut 2 bases from V and 5 bases from J, with 15 bases between. The CDR3 has 15 residues. Looked up from germline, CDR1 is KGHSH and CDR2 is LQKENI. This CDR3 is CASSPRGPPEETQYF. CDR3 sequence (DNA): TGTGCCAGCTCACCAAGAGGGCCTCCGGAGGAGACCCAGTACTTC.

The chain links TRBV6-5 to TRBJ1-2; TRBD1 matches at 7 bases. Trimming took 8 bases from V and 8 from J; bases not matched to a gene: 14. The germline V gene encodes CDR1 MNHEY and CDR2 SVGAGI. CDR3 length: 14 residues. The CDR3: CASGAQGVPSGYTF. DNA for the CDR3: TGTGCCAGCGGCGCCCAGGGGGTTCCGAGCGGCTACACCTTC.

This clone was seen a handful of times. This rearrangement joins TRBV7-2 to TRBJ1-6; a weak D match, TRBD1 (6 bases). The CDR3 spans 14 residues. The V gene lost 2 bases and the J gene lost 8 bases, with 10 bases spanning the gap. Germline V lookup: CDR1 SGHTA, CDR2 FQGNSA. This chain's CDR3 is CASSLQGMYSPLHF. CDR3 DNA: TGTGCCAGCAGCTTACAGGGGATGTATTCACCCCTCCACTTT.

The rearrangement links TRBV19 to TRBJ1-6, with 7 bases aligning to TRBD1. The CDR3 is 13 amino acids. The J segment lost 7 bases and the V segment lost 7 bases, leaving 4 bases of the junction unmatched. In germline, CDR1 is LNHDA, CDR2 SQIVND (reference sequence). CDR3 coding DNA: TGTGCCAGTACGACAGGGTTCAATTCACCCCTCCACTTT. Translation gives CASTTGFNSPLHF.

In nucleotides, the CDR3 is TGTGCCAGCAGCTTGAAACAGGGGGCAGGGGAGCAGTACTTC. It yields the protein CASSLKQGAGEQYF. The chain carries TRBV13 and TRBJ2-7, with 9 bases lining up with TRBD1. The V segment lost 3 bases and the J segment 7 bases; nucleotides outside the gene matches: 7. Germline V CDR1 and CDR2: PRHDT, FYEKMQ (reference sequence). The CDR3 is 14 amino acids.

V and J are TRBV28 and TRBJ1-2; D call uncertain. This CDR3 comprises 12 residues. The germline V and J ends were trimmed by 1 base and 3 bases, with 3 bases remaining between them. Germline V gene lookup returns CDR1 MDHEN and CDR2 SYDVKM. The CDR3 is CASSLSDYGYTF. The CDR3 DNA sequence: TGTGCCAGCAGTTTATCAGACTATGGCTACACCTTC.

This chain links TRBV30 with TRBJ1-4; D not resolved. The CDR3 is made up of 14 amino acids. Between the trimmed V and J ends, which lost 3 bases and 5 bases, there was a span of 13 bases. Germline V gives CDR1 GTSNPN, CDR2 SVGIG (reference sequence). CDR3 sequence: CAWSPGRINEKLFF. The CDR3 DNA sequence: TGTGCCTGGAGCCCAGGCAGAATAAATGAAAAACTGTTTTTT.

This chain connects TRBV19 to TRBJ2-6, with a possible D match to TRBD1 (5 bases). CDR1 and CDR2 (germline): LNHDA, SQIVND (reference sequence). CDR3 size: 16 residues. Trimming removed 3 bases from V and 1 base from J, with 10 bases in between. DNA for the CDR3: TGTGCCAGTAGTATCGACAGCGCTTCTGGGGCCAACGTCCTGACTTTC. Its translation is CASSIDSASGANVLTF.

The CDR3: CACNFPGQGMGGSPLHF. CDR3 nucleotide sequence: TGTGCCTGCAATTTCCCGGGACAGGGAATGGGGGGTTCACCCCTCCACTTT. The genes are TRBV30 and TRBJ1-6; TRBD1 matches 9 bases. Germline CDR1 is GTSNPN and CDR2 is SVGIG (reference sequence). This CDR3 has 17 residues. J gave up 9 bases and V 6 bases, and 18 bases lay outside the gene matches.

This clone was counted only a few times. The V gene is TRBV4-3, the J gene TRBJ1-6; 7 positions agree with TRBD1. Germline V gives CDR1 LGHNA, CDR2 YSLEER. The CDR3 runs to 16 residues. The V gene end was trimmed by 1 base and the J gene end by 9 bases; junction bases not matched to a gene: 9. This CDR3 is CASSQGQTGEGSPLHF. The CDR3 bases are TGCGCCAGCAGCCAAGGGCAAACAGGGGAAGGTTCACCCCTCCACTTT.

This CDR3 reads CASSQGGLAGGTDTQYF. CDR3 nucleotide sequence: TGCGCCAGCAGCCAAGGCGGGCTAGCGGGGGGCACAGATACGCAGTATTTT. The chain joins TRBV4-1 to TRBJ2-3; 10 bases align to TRBD2. V lost 1 base and J lost 1; bases outside the gene matches: 5. The CDR3 totals 17 residues. Germline lookup yields CDR1 MGHRA and CDR2 YSYEKL.

V gene TRBV7-2 combines with J gene TRBJ2-5; perhaps TRBD2 as D (5 bases). The CDR3 covers 14 residues. Germline V gene sequence: CDR1 SGHTA, CDR2 FQGNSA. Trimming took off 2 bases at V and 5 bases at J, with 12 bases between the two ends. The CDR3 nucleotides read TGTGCCAGCAGCTTATCGGGGAATTCGGAGACCCAGTACTTC. It specifies CASSLSGNSETQYF.

The rearrangement links TRBV19 to TRBJ1-2, with a tentative D call TRBD1 (6 bases). The V end lost 6 bases, the J end lost 4 bases, and 15 bases lay between the germline ends. From germline, CDR1 is LNHDA and CDR2 SQIVND (reference sequence). The CDR3 is 14 amino acids. Written as DNA, the CDR3 is TGTGCCAGTAGCACGACAGGAGAGACCTATGGCTACACCTTC. Amino acids: CASSTTGETYGYTF.

The J gene is TRBJ2-1, the V gene TRBV7-9, with TRBD2 matching 9 bases. J lost 7 bases, V lost 5 bases, and 15 bases had no gene match. Germline V CDR1 and CDR2: SEHNR, FQNEAQ (reference sequence). The CDR3 runs to 17 residues. For the CDR3, the DNA is TGTGCCAGCAGCACTCCAAAACGCGGGGGGGCTAGGAATGAGCAGTTCTTC. This gives the protein CASSTPKRGGARNEQFF.

Concerning this clone: This sample includes further DNA sequences coding for the same CDR3. This rearrangement joins TRBV7-9 to TRBJ2-3; D call uncertain. Trimming removed 6 bases from V and 1 base from J, with 8 bases in between. The length of the CDR3 is 13 residues. Germline loops: CDR1 SEHNR, CDR2 FQNEAQ (reference sequence). In DNA, the CDR3 is TGTGCCAGCAGTCCCGGTGGCACAGATACGCAGTATTTT. Its translation is CASSPGGTDTQYF. Full variable domain (outside the CDR3, taken from reference TRBV7-9 and TRBJ2-3): DTGVSQNPRHKITKRGQNVTFRCDPISEHNRLYWYRQTLGQGPEFLTYFQNEAQLEKSRLLSDRFSAERPKGSFSTLEIQRTEQGDSAMYLCASSPGGTDTQYFGPGTRLTVL.